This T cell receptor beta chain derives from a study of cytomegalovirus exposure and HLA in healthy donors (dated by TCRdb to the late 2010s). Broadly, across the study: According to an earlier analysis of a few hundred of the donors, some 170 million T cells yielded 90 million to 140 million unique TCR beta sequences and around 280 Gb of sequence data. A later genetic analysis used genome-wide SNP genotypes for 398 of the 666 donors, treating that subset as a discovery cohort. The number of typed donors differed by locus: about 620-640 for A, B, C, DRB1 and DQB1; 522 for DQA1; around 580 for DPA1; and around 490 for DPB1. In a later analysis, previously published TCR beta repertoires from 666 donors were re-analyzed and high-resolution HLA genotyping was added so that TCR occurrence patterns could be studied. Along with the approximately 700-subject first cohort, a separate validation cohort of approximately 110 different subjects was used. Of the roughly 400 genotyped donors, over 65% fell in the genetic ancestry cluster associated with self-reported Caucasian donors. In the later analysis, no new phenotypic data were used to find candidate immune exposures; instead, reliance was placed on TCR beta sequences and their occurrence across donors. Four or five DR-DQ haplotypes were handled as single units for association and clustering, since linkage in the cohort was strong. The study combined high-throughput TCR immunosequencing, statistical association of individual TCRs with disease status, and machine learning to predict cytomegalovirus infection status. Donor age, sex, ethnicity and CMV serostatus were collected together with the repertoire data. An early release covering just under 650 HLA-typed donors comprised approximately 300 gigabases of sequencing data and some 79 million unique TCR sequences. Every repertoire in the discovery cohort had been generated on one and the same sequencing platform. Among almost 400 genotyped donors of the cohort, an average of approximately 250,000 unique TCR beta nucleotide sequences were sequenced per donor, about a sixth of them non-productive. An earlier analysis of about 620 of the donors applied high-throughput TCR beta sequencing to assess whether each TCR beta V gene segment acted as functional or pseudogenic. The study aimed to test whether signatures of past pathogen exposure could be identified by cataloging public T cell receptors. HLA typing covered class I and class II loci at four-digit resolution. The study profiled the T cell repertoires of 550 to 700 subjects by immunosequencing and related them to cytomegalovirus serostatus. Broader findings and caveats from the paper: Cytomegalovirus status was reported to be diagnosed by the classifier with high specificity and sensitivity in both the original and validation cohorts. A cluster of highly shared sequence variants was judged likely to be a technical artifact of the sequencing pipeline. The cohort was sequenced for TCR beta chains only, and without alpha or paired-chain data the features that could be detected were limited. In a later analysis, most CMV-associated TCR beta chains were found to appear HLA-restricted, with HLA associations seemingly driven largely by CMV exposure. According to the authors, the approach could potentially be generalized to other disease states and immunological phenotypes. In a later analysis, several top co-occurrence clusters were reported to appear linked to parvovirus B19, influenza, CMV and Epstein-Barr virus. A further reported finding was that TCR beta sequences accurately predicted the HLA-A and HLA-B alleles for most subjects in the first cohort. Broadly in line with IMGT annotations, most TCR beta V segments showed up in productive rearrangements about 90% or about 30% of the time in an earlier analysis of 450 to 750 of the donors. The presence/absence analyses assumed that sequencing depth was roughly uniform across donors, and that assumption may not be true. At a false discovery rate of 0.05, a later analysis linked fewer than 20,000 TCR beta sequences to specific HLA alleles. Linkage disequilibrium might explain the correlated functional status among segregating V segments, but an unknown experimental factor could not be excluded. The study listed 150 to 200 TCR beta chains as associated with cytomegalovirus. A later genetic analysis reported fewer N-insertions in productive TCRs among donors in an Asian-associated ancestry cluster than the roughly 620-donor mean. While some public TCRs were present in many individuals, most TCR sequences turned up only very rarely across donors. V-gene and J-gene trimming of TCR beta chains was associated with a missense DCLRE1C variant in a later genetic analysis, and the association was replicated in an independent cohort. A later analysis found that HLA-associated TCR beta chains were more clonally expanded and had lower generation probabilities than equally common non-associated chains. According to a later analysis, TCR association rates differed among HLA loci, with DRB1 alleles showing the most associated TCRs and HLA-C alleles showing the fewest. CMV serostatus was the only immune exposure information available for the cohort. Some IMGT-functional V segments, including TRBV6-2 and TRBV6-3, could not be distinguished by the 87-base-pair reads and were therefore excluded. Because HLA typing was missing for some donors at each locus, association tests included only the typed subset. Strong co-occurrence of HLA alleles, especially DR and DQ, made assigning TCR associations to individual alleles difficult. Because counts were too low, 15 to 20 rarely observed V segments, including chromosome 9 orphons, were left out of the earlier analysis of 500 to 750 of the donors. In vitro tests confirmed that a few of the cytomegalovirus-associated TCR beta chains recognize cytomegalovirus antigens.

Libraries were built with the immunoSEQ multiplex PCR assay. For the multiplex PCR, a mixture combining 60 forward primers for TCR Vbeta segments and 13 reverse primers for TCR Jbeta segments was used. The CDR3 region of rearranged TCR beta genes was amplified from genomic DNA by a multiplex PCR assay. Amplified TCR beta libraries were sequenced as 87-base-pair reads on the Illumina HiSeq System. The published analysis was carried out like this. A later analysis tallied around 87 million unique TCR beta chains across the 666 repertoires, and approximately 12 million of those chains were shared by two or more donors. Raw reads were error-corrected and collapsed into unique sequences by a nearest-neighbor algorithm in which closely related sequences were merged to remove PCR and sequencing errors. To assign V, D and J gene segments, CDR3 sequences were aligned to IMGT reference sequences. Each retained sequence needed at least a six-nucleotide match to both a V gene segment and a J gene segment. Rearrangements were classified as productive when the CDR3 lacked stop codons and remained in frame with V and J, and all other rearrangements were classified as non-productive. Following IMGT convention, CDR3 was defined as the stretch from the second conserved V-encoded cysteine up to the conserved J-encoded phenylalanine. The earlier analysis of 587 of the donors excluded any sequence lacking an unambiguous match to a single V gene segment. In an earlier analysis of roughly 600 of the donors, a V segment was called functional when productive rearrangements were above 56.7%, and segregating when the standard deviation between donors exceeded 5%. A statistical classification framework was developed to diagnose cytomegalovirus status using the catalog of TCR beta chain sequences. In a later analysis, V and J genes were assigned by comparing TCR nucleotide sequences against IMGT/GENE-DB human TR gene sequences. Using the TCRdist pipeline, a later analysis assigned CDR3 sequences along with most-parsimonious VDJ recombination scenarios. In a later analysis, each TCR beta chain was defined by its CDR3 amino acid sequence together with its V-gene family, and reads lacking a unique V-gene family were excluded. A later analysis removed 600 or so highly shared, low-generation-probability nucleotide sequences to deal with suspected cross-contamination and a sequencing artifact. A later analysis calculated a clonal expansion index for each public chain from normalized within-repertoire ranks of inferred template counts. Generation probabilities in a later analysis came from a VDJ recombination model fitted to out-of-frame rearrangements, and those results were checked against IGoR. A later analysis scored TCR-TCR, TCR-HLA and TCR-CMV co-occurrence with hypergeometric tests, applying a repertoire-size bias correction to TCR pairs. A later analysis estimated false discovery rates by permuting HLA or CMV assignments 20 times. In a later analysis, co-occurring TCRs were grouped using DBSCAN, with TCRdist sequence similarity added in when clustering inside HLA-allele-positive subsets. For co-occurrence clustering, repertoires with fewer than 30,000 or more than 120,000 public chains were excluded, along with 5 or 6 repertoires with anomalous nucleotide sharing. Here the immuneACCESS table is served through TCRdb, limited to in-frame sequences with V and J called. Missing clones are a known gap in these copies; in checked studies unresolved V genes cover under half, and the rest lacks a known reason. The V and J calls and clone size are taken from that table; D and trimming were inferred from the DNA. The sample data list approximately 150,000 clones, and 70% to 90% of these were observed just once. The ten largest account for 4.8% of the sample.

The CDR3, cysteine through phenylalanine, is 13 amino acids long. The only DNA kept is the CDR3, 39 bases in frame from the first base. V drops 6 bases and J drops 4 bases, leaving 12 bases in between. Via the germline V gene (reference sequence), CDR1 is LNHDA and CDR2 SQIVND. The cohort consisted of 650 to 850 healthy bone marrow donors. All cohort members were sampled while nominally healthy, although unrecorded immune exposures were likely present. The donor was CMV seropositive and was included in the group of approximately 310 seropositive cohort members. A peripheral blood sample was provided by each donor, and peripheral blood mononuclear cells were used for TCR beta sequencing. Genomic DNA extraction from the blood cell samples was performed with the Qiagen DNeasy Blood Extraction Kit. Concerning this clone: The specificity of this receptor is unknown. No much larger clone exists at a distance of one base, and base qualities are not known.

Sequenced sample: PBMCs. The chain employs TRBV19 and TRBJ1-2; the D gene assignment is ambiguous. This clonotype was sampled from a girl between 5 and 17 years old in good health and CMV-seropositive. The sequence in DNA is TGTGCCAGTAGGAGGTGGCCCCTCTATGGCTACACCTTC. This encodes CASRRWPLYGYTF.